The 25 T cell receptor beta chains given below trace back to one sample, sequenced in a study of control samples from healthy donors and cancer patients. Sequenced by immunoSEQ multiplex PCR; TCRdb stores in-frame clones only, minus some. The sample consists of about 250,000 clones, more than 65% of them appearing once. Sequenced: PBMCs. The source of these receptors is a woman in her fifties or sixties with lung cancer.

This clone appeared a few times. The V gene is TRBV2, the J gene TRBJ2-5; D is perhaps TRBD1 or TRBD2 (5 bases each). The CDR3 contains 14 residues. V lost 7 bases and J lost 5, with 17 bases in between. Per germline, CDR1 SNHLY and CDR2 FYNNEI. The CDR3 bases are TGTGCCAGCACCGGGGACGGCTCGTTGGAGACCCAGTACTTC. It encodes CASTGDGSLETQYF.

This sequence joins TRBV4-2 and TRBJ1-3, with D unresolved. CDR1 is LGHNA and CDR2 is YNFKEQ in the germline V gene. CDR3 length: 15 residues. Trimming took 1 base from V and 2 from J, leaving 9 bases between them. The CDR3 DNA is TGTGCCAGCAGCCAAGTTTCCAGAGCTGGAAACACCATATATTTT. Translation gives CASSQVSRAGNTIYF.

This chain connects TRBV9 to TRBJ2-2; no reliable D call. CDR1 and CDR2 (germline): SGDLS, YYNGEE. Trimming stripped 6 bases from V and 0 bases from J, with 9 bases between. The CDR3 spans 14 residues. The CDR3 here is CASTFSPNTGELFF. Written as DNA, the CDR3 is TGTGCCAGCACCTTTTCCCCGAACACCGGGGAGCTGTTTTTT.

The CDR3 sequence is CASSLAPSSSYNEQFF. CDR3 nucleotide sequence: TGCGCCAGCAGCTTGGCCCCCTCCAGCTCCTACAATGAGCAGTTCTTC. J is TRBJ2-1 and V is TRBV5-1; no clear D gene. The V gene's germline CDR1 is SGHRS and CDR2 YFSETQ. Between the trimmed V and J ends, which lost 0 bases and 0 bases, there was a span of 10 bases. The CDR3 has 16 residues.

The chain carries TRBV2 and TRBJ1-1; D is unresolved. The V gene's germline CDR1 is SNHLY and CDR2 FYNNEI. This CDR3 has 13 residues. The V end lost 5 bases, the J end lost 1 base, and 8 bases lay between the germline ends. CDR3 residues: CASSPETNTEAFF. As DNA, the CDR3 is TGTGCCAGCAGTCCTGAGACGAACACTGAAGCTTTCTTT.

The CDR3 protein is CASSLVQESYNEQFF. For the CDR3, the DNA is TGCGCCAGCAGCTTGGTTCAGGAGTCCTACAATGAGCAGTTCTTC. V usage is TRBV5-1 and J usage is TRBJ2-1; D remains ambiguous. V was trimmed by 0 bases and J by 1 base, leaving 8 bases between them. This CDR3 region has 15 residues. The germline V gene has CDR1 SGHRS and CDR2 YFSETQ. Drawing the rest from reference TRBV5-1 and TRBJ2-1, the complete variable domain is KAGVTQTPRYLIKTRGQQVTLSCSPISGHRSVSWYQQTPGQGLQFLFEYFSETQRNKGNFPGRFSGRQFSNSRSEMNVSTLELGDSALYLCASSLVQESYNEQFFGPGTRLTVL.

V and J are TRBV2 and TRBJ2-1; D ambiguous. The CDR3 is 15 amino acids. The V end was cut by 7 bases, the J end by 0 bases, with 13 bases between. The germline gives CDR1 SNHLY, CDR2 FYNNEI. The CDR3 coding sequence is TGTGCCAGCACCTCGGATTTCCCCTCCTACAATGAGCAGTTCTTC. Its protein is CASTSDFPSYNEQFF.

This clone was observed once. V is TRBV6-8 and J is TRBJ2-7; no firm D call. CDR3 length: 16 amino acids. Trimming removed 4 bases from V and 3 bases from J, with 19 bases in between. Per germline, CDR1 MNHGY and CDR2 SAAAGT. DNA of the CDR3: TGTGCCAGCAGTTCGACCCCTCGGACGGTTGACTACGAGCAGTACTTC. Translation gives CASSSTPRTVDYEQYF.

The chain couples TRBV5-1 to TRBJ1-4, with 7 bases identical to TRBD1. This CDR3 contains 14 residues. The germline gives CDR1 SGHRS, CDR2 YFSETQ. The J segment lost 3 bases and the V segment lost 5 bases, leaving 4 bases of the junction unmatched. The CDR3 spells CASRQGTPNEKLFF. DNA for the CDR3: TGCGCCAGCAGACAGGGGACACCTAATGAAAAACTGTTTTTT.

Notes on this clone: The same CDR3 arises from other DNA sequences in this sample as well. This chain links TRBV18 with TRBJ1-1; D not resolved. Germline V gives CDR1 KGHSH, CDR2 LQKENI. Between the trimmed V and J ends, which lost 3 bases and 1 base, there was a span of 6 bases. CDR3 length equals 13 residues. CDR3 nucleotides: TGTGCCAGCTCACCGTCCGGGAACACTGAAGCTTTCTTT. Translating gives CASSPSGNTEAFF.

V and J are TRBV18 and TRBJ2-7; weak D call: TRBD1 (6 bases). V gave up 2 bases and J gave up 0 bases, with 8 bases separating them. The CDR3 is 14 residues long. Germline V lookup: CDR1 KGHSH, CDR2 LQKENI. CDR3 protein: CASSPTGISYEQYF. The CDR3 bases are TGTGCCAGCTCACCAACAGGGATCTCCTACGAGCAGTACTTC.

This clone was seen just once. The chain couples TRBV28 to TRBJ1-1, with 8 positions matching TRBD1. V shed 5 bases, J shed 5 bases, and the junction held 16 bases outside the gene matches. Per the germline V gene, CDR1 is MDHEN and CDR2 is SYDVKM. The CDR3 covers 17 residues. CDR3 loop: CASSPKHAWTGYTEAFF. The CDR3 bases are TGTGCCAGCAGTCCAAAACATGCCTGGACAGGGTATACTGAAGCTTTCTTT.

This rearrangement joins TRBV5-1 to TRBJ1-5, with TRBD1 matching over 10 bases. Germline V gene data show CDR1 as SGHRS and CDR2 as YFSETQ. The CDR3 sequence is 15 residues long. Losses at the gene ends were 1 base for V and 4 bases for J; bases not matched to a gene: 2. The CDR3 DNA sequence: TGCGCCAGCAGCTTGACGGGACAGGGGAATCAGCCCCAGCATTTT. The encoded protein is CASSLTGQGNQPQHF.

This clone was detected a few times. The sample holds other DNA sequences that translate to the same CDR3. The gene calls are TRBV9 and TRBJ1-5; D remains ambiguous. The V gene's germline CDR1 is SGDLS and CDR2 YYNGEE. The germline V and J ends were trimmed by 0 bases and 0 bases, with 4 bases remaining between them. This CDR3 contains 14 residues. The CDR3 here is CASSVDGSNQPQHF. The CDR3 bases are TGTGCCAGCAGCGTAGATGGTAGCAATCAGCCCCAGCATTTT.

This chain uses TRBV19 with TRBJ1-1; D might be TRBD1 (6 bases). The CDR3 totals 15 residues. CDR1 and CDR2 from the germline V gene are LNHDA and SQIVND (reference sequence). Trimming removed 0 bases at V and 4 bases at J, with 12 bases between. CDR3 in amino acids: CASSIEQGLVTEAFF. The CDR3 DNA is TGTGCCAGTAGTATAGAACAGGGACTCGTCACTGAAGCTTTCTTT.

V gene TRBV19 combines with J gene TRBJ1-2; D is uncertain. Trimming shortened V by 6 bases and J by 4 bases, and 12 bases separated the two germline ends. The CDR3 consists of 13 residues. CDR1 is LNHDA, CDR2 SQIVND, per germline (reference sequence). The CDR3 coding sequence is TGTGCCAGTAGCCCTGATGGGGTCTATGGCTACACCTTC. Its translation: CASSPDGVYGYTF.

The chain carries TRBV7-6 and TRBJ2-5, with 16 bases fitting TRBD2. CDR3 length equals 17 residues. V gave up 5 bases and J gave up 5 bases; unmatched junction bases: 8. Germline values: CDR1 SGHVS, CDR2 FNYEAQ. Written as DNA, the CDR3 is TGTGCCAGCAGCGTAGGGACTAGCGGGGGGGCCATTGAGACCCAGTACTTC. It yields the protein CASSVGTSGGAIETQYF.

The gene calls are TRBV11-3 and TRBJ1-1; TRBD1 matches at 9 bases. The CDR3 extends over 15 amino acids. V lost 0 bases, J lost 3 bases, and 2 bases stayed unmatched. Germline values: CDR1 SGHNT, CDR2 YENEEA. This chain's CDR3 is CASSLEDRGDTEAFF. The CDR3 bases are TGTGCCAGCAGCTTAGAAGACAGGGGGGACACTGAAGCTTTCTTT.

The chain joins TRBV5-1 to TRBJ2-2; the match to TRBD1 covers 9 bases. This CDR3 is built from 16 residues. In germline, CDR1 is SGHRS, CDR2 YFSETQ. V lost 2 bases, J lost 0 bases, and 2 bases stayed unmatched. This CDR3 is CASSFRTGANTGELFF. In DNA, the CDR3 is TGCGCCAGCAGCTTTCGGACAGGGGCGAACACCGGGGAGCTGTTTTTT.

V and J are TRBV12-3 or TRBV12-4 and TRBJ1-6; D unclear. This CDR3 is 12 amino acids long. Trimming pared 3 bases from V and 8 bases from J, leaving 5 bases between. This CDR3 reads CASSLFHSPLHF. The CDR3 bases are TGTGCCAGCAGTTTGTTCCATTCACCCCTCCACTTT.

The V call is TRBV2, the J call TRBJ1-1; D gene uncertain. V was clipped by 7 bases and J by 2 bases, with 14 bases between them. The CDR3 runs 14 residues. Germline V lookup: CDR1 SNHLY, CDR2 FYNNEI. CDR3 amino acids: CASKLSGSNTEAFF. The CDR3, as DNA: TGTGCCAGCAAGCTTTCGGGGTCCAACACTGAAGCTTTCTTT.

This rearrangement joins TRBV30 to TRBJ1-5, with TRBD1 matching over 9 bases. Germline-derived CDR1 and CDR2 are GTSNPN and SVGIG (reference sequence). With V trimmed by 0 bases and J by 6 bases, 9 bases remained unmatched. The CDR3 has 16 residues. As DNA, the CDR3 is TGTGCCTGGAGTGTAAGGATAACAGGGGGCGTTCAGCCCCAGCATTTT. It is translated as CAWSVRITGGVQPQHF.

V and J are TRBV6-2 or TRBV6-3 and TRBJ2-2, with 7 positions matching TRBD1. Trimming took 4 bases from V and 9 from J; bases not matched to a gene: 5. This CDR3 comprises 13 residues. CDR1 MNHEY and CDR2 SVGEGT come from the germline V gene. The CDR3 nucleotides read TGTGCCAGCAGTTTCTCAGGGGGTCGGGAGCTGTTTTTT. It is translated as CASSFSGGRELFF.

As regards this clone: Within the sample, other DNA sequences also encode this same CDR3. In DNA form, the CDR3 reads TGTGCCAGCAGCTTAGTAGAGGCAACTAATGAAAAACTGTTTTTT. The encoded protein is CASSLVEATNEKLFF. The chain is built from TRBV7-9 and TRBJ1-4; D ambiguous. Trimming removed 1 base from V and 0 bases from J, with 6 bases in between. The CDR3 is 15 residues long. Germline CDR1 and CDR2: SEHNR and FQNEAQ (reference sequence).

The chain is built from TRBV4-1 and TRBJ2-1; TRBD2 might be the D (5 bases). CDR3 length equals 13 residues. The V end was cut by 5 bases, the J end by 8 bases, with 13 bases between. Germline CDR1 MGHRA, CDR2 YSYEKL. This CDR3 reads CASSRSVGDEQFF. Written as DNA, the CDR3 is TGCGCCAGCAGCAGAAGCGTCGGGGATGAGCAGTTCTTC.